This T cell receptor (beta chain) came from a study of blood T cells in healthy people across ages. At least 5.5 micrograms of total RNA were extracted per sample. In this sample, this clonotype turned up a few times. It was with a sample-barcoded 5' primer and a J-beta primer mix that a second PCR of roughly 7 to 12 cycles was run. TCRdb re-called the 5' RACE reads with MiXCR, one entry per CDR3 protein. Of some 1.5 million distinct CDR3 sequences listed, roughly 43% were seen once; the top ten hold over 3.5%. The germline gives CDR1 MNHNS, CDR2 SASEGT. This CDR3 is built from 15 residues. V was cut by 7 bases and J by 5 bases, with 15 bases left in between.

Sequenced sample: blood. V gene TRBV6-1 combines with J gene TRBJ1-6; D not certain. This TCR was recovered from a woman between 18 and 29 years old in good health. The CDR3 DNA follows: TGTGCCAGCAAGAGCCGGACGTTAGATAATTCACCCCTCCACTTT. It is translated as CASKSRTLDNSPLHF.